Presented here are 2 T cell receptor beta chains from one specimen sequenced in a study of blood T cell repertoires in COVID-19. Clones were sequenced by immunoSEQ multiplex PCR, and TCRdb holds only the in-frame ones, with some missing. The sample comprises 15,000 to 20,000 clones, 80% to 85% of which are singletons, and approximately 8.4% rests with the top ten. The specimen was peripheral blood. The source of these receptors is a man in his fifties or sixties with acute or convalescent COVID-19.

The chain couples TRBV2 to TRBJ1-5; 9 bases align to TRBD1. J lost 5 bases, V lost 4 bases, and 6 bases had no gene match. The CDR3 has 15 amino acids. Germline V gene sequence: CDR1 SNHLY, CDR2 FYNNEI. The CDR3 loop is CASSAETGGYQPQHF. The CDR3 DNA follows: TGTGCCAGCAGTGCAGAGACAGGGGGATATCAGCCCCAGCATTTT.

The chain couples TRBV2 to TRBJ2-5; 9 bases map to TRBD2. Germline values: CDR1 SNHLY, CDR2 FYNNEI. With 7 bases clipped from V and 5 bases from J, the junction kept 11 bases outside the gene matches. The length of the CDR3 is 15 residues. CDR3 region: CASTLAGSFGETQYF. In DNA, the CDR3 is TGTGCCAGCACCCTAGCGGGGTCTTTCGGGGAGACCCAGTACTTC.